This TCR beta chain was recorded in a study of Tregs in tolerant kidney transplant recipients. A note on this clone: Its antigen is unknown.

TCRdb keeps only in-frame clones here, not all; method: immunoSEQ multiplex PCR. The profile shows tens of thousands of clones, roughly nine tenths of them singletons. Whole-study results and caveats: This study did not directly address biological reproducibility.

The sequence derives from a human donor in good health. Sequences were obtained from CD8+ T cells from blood.

DNA for the CDR3: TGTGCCAGCAGCTTGTCAGAAGAGACCCAGTACTTC. Translated, it gives CASSLSEETQYF. V usage is TRBV5-6 and J usage is TRBJ2-5; D is ambiguous. V was clipped by 1 base and J by 3 bases, with 4 bases between them. This CDR3 comprises 12 residues. Germline-derived CDR1 and CDR2 are SGHDT and YYEEEE.